This T cell receptor (beta chain) was profiled in a study of shared clonotypes between healthy human individuals. Findings of the study overall: Several donors held about 5% of naive CD4 clonotypes in common.

Execution of the assay was at deep level. The table came from immunoSEQ multiplex PCR; TCRdb's copy has only in-frame clones and leaves some out. This table holds 950,000 to 1,100,000 clones, around four fifths found once. Note on this clone: What it binds is not known.

V was clipped by 0 bases and J by 4 bases, with 16 bases between them. CDR3 length equals 17 residues. Germline CDR1 is SGHTA and CDR2 is FQGNSA. What was sequenced was memory CD4+ T cells sorted from blood. The subset denotes: CD45RA-negative fraction. This sequence was found in a man younger than 35 in good health. J is TRBJ2-1 and V is TRBV7-2; TRBD1 might be the D (6 bases). Here the CDR3 reads CASSLAGNRVGYNEQFF. CDR3 DNA: TGTGCCAGCAGCTTAGCCGGGAACAGGGTGGGTTACAATGAGCAGTTCTTC.